This T cell receptor beta chain was captured in a study of regulatory T cells in long-lasting Graves disease. Notes on the study in general: Persistent patients shared more public clonotypes (roughly 2,800) than new patients (approximately 900). Newly diagnosed disease favored TRBV20-1 and TRBJ2-1 over persistent disease.

The time point was: newly diagnosed GD, antithyroid drugs for less than 3 months. PBMC-derived RNA was used for the TCR library. In building TCR beta libraries, iRepertoire HTBI primers were used together with Arm-PCR of CDR3 regions. TCRdb fed the multiplex PCR reads into MiXCR, producing one record per CDR3 protein. The sample consists of roughly 400,000 distinct CDR3 sequences, about 16% of them appearing once. In its sample, this clonotype was seen many times. The antigen remains unidentified. Germline lookup yields CDR1 SQVTM and CDR2 ANQGSEA. This CDR3 has 14 amino acids. V was shortened by 6 bases and J by 2 bases, with 13 bases between the two germline ends. In addition, the sample was reused for a study of T cells in Graves' hyperthyroidism and ophthalmopathy. Turning to that study: The patients, who ranged from 18 to 65 in age, presented with newly diagnosed hyperthyroidism lasting under 2 months. Blood held most thyroid clonotypes expanded above 0.001 frequency.

The sequence came from a woman aged 18 to 35 with Graves disease. Sequenced here: peripheral blood mononuclear cells (PBMCs), sampled at new diagnosis, from a patient treated with antithyroid drugs. V and J are TRBV29-1 and TRBJ2-2, with D perhaps matching TRBD2 (5 bases). CDR3 residues: CSVDTGENTGELFF. The CDR3 DNA reads TGCAGCGTCGACACCGGGGAAAACACCGGGGAGCTGTTTTTT.